The 25 T cell receptor beta chains listed next were all sequenced from one sample in a study of memory CD4+ T cells and cytomegalovirus serostatus. Repertoires were generated with immunoSEQ multiplex PCR, while TCRdb's copy carries only in-frame clones and drops some. The sample lists some 60,000 clones; roughly 81% were seen once. Single viable CD3+CD4+CD8-CD45RO+ cells were sorted as the memory CD4+ T cells. Sequenced: memory CD4+ T cells from blood. The receptors were gathered from an adult in good health and CMV-seronegative.

The chain has TRBV9 and TRBJ1-2, with 10 bases matching TRBD1. The V gene's germline CDR1 is SGDLS and CDR2 YYNGEE. V was clipped by 2 bases and J by 5 bases; unmatched bases: 9. The CDR3 spans 16 residues. CDR3 amino acids: CASSVSGTGAGYGYTF. The DNA for the CDR3 is TGTGCCAGCAGCGTCTCCGGGACAGGGGCTGGGTATGGCTACACCTTC.

This chain links TRBV11-2 with TRBJ2-1; possible D gene TRBD1, 6 bases. Germline V gene sequence: CDR1 SGHAT, CDR2 FQNNGV. V was trimmed by 5 bases and J by 5 bases, leaving 13 bases between them. This CDR3 region has 14 residues. This chain's CDR3 is CASSRVYRDNEQFF. The CDR3 region has the DNA TGTGCCAGCAGCCGGGTTTACAGGGACAATGAGCAGTTCTTC.

This clone was detected only a few times. This sequence joins TRBV5-1 and TRBJ1-1; D gene unclear. The V end lost 6 bases, the J end lost 6 bases, and 18 bases lay between the germline ends. This CDR3 is built from 14 residues. The V gene's germline CDR1 is SGHRS and CDR2 YFSETQ. The CDR3, as DNA: TGCGCCAGCAAAGTAGGGCCCAGCAACCCTGAAGCTTTCTTT. It codes for CASKVGPSNPEAFF.

This rearrangement joins TRBV9 to TRBJ2-5, with 16 positions matching TRBD2. V lost 2 bases, J lost 3 bases, and 1 base stayed unmatched. Germline V gene data show CDR1 as SGDLS and CDR2 as YYNGEE. The CDR3 contains 16 residues. The chain's CDR3 is CASSVGLAGGEETQYF. Written as DNA, the CDR3 is TGTGCCAGCAGCGTGGGACTAGCGGGAGGGGAAGAGACCCAGTACTTC.

The chain is built from TRBV7-6 and TRBJ2-1; 7 positions agree with TRBD2. The CDR3 runs 13 residues. Germline assignment: CDR1 SGHVS and CDR2 FNYEAQ. The ends lost 5 bases at V and 12 bases at J; junction bases unmatched: 10. Here the CDR3 reads CASSPSSWEGQFF. In DNA, the CDR3 is TGTGCCAGCAGCCCCTCGTCCTGGGAGGGGCAGTTCTTC.

This chain joins TRBV5-1 and TRBJ2-7, with 7 bases lining up with TRBD2. The V gene's germline CDR1 is SGHRS and CDR2 YFSETQ. V dropped 5 bases and J dropped 2; count of bases not matched to a gene: 4. This CDR3 spans 13 amino acids. Here the CDR3 reads CASSASGTYEQYF. As DNA, the CDR3 is TGCGCCAGCAGTGCTAGCGGAACCTACGAGCAGTACTTC.

This sequence joins TRBV7-2 and TRBJ1-1; perhaps TRBD1 as D (6 bases). From germline, CDR1 is SGHTA and CDR2 FQGNSA. Trimming removed 1 base from V and 5 bases from J, with 11 bases in between. This CDR3 region has 14 residues. CDR3 in amino acids: CASSLGERGTEAFF. The CDR3 DNA sequence: TGTGCCAGCAGCTTAGGGGAGAGGGGGACTGAAGCTTTCTTT. The full variable domain, with the rest looked up from reference TRBV7-2 and TRBJ1-1, is GAGVSQSPSNKVTEKGKDVELRCDPISGHTALYWYRQSLGQGLEFLIYFQGNSAPDKSGLPSDRFSAERTGGSVSTLTIQRTQQEDSAVYLCASSLGERGTEAFFGQGTRLTVV.

The V and J genes are TRBV28 and TRBJ1-3; the D is unclear. The germline gives CDR1 MDHEN, CDR2 SYDVKM. Trimming cost V 8 bases and J 0 bases, with 20 bases left between them. The CDR3 runs 17 residues. The CDR3 here is CASLRTGKSLSGNTIYF. CDR3 DNA sequence: TGTGCCAGCCTCAGGACTGGGAAATCCCTCTCTGGAAACACCATATATTTT.

The J gene is TRBJ1-4, the V gene TRBV11-2; TRBD1 matches 7 bases. In germline, CDR1 is SGHAT, CDR2 FQNNGV. Unmatched junction bases numbered 3, after V lost 3 bases and J lost 5 bases. The CDR3 length is 14 residues. The CDR3 DNA reads TGTGCCAGCAGCTTGTCGACAGGGAATGAAAAACTGTTTTTT. Translated: CASSLSTGNEKLFF.

The V and J genes are TRBV6-5 and TRBJ2-7; D perhaps matches TRBD2 (5 bases). Germline V gene sequence: CDR1 MNHEY, CDR2 SVGAGI. The CDR3 runs 15 residues. Trimming took 0 bases from V and 6 from J, leaving 15 bases between them. CDR3 bases: TGTGCCAGCAGTTACTCGACGGGTCGAGCGGCCGAGCAGTACTTC. This encodes CASSYSTGRAAEQYF.

V is TRBV15 and J is TRBJ2-5, with 7 bases matching TRBD2. Germline lookup yields CDR1 LNHNV and CDR2 YYDKDF (reference sequence). The CDR3 runs 13 residues. With 5 bases clipped from V and 3 bases from J, the junction kept 3 bases outside the gene matches. The CDR3 region has the DNA TGTGCCACCAGCCGGCGGGGGAAAGAGACCCAGTACTTC. Amino acids: CATSRRGKETQYF. Full variable domain (remainder filled in from reference TRBV15 and TRBJ2-5): DAMVIQNPRYQVTQFGKPVTLSCSQTLNHNVMYWYQQKSSQAPKLLFHYYDKDFNNEADTPDNFQSRRPNTSFCFLDIRSPGLGDTAMYLCATSRRGKETQYFGPGTRLLVL.

The chain has TRBV16 and TRBJ2-4; TRBD2 matches at 8 bases. The CDR3 runs to 14 residues. The trim removed 5 bases at V and 11 bases at J, leaving 11 bases unmatched. Germline-derived CDR1 and CDR2 are KGHSY and FQNENV. CDR3 sequence reads: CASSSNSGTGVQYF. DNA of the CDR3: TGTGCCAGCAGCTCTAATAGCGGGACGGGCGTTCAGTACTTC.

The chain is built from TRBV7-2 and TRBJ1-5; TRBD1 aligns across 7 bases. The CDR3 runs to 13 residues. The germline gives CDR1 SGHTA, CDR2 FQGNSA. The ends lost 5 bases at V and 9 bases at J; junction bases unmatched: 7. DNA for the CDR3: TGTGCCAGCAGCCCCAGGCAGGGGGGGCCCCAGCATTTT. Protein product: CASSPRQGGPQHF.

The rearrangement uses TRBV11-2 and TRBJ2-1, with a tentative D call TRBD2 (6 bases). Germline V gene lookup returns CDR1 SGHAT and CDR2 FQNNGV. The V and J ends lost 8 bases and 0 bases respectively, with 20 bases between them. The CDR3 is 17 residues long. The CDR3 DNA follows: TGTGCCAGCGCAACAATAACCGGGAGAGGCTCCTACAATGAGCAGTTCTTC. Encoded protein: CASATITGRGSYNEQFF.

The rearrangement uses TRBV6-6 and TRBJ1-1; D is unresolved. V lost 4 bases and J lost 0, with 9 bases in between. The CDR3 loop spans 14 amino acids. Germline CDR1 MNHNY, CDR2 SVGAGI (reference sequence). DNA for the CDR3: TGTGCCAGCAGTTTGACGAGTCTGAACACTGAAGCTTTCTTT. It encodes CASSLTSLNTEAFF.

This clone was detected once. The chain combines TRBV14 with TRBJ1-2; 8 nucleotides align to TRBD1. CDR3 length: 13 residues. V shed 6 bases and J 7 bases; nucleotides not matched to a gene: 7. Germline V gene data show CDR1 as SGHDN and CDR2 as FVKESK. In DNA form, the CDR3 reads TGTGCCAGCAGACTTCAGGGGGCGGTTGGCTACACCTTC. This codes for CASRLQGAVGYTF.

This clone occurred once. Other nucleotide sequences from this sample produce the same CDR3. V gene TRBV6-5 combines with J gene TRBJ1-5; 9 bases map to TRBD1. Germline values: CDR1 MNHEY, CDR2 SVGAGI. The junction had 3 bases not matched to a gene; V was cut back by 6 bases and J by 0 bases. The CDR3 is 15 amino acids. The CDR3 region is CASSRQGGSNQPQHF. The CDR3 DNA is TGTGCCAGCAGCCGACAGGGGGGTAGCAATCAGCCCCAGCATTTT.

The J gene is TRBJ1-5, the V gene TRBV5-6; D is unclear. Trimming removed 3 bases at V and 7 bases at J, with 8 bases between. This CDR3 has 12 residues. Looked up from germline, CDR1 is SGHDT and CDR2 is YYEEEE. CDR3 DNA sequence: TGTGCCAGCAGCTCCCCGGGGCAGCCCCAGCATTTT. Translation: CASSSPGQPQHF.

The rearrangement links TRBV4-1 to TRBJ2-7, with D perhaps matching TRBD2 (6 bases). CDR1 is MGHRA, CDR2 YSYEKL, per germline. The CDR3 runs to 15 residues. Trimming cost V 4 bases and J 2 bases, with 15 bases left between them. The CDR3 nucleotides read TGCGCCAGCAGCCTTGCGGGGCACTCCCCCTACGAGCAGTACTTC. This gives the protein CASSLAGHSPYEQYF.

The V and J genes are TRBV11-3 and TRBJ1-2; unclear D gene. The germline V gene has CDR1 SGHNT and CDR2 YENEEA. V dropped 5 bases and J dropped 0 bases, with 7 bases sitting between them. The CDR3 is 13 residues long. The CDR3 DNA reads TGTGCCAGCAGCGGAACGTCTAACTATGGCTACACCTTC. Translating gives CASSGTSNYGYTF.

This rearrangement joins TRBV19 to TRBJ2-7, with D possibly being TRBD1 (6 bases). Trimming shortened V by 4 bases and J by 0 bases, and 13 bases separated the two germline ends. Germline values: CDR1 LNHDA, CDR2 SQIVND (reference sequence). This CDR3 spans 15 amino acids. In DNA, the CDR3 is TGTGCCAGTAGTAGAGGACAGCCAAGCTCCTACGAGCAGTACTTC. This gives the protein CASSRGQPSSYEQYF.

The J gene is TRBJ2-7, the V gene TRBV14; tentatively, D is TRBD1 or TRBD2 (5 bases each). V dropped 3 bases and J dropped 4 bases, with 16 bases sitting between them. CDR3 length: 15 amino acids. Germline V gene sequence: CDR1 SGHDN, CDR2 FVKESK. CDR3 region: CASSHPSIGTYEQYF. CDR3 nucleotide sequence: TGTGCCAGCAGCCATCCAAGCATAGGGACGTACGAGCAGTACTTC.

This chain joins TRBV18 and TRBJ1-1, with 11 nucleotides matching TRBD1. Germline V gene lookup returns CDR1 KGHSH and CDR2 LQKENI. The J segment lost 4 bases and the V segment lost 1 base, leaving 2 bases of the junction unmatched. The CDR3 covers 15 residues. Here the CDR3 DNA reads TGTGCCAGCTCACCACAGGGACAGGGGGTCACTGAAGCTTTCTTT. Translated: CASSPQGQGVTEAFF.

This chain joins TRBV11-3 and TRBJ1-2; D not certain. Trimming pared 3 bases from V and 8 bases from J, leaving 16 bases between. Per the germline V gene, CDR1 is SGHNT and CDR2 is YENEEA. The CDR3 is made up of 14 amino acids. CDR3 protein: CASSFSGQTSGYTF. For the CDR3, the DNA is TGTGCCAGCAGCTTTAGCGGGCAAACAAGCGGCTACACCTTC.

This chain links TRBV9 with TRBJ2-3; D gene uncertain. Germline V gives CDR1 SGDLS, CDR2 YYNGEE. The V and J ends lost 0 bases and 1 base respectively, with 6 bases between them. The CDR3 has 14 amino acids. The CDR3 DNA reads TGTGCCAGCAGCGTAGAGGCAGGCACAGATACGCAGTATTTT. Translation gives CASSVEAGTDTQYF.